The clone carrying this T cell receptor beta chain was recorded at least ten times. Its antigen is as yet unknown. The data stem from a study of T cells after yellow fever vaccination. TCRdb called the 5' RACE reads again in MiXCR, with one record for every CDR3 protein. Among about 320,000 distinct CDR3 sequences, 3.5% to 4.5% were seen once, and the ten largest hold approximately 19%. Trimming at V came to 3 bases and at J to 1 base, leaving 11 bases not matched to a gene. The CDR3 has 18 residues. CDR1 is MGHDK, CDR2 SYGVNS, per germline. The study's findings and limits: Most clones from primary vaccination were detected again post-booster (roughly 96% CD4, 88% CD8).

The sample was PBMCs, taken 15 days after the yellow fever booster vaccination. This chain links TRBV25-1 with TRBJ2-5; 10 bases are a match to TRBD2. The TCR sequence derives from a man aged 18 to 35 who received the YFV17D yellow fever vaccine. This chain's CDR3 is CASSDVLAGEPAQETQYF. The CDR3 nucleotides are TGTGCCAGCAGTGATGTGCTAGCGGGGGAACCCGCCCAAGAGACCCAGTACTTC.